One sample yielded the 20 T cell receptor beta chains listed below, sequenced in a study of regulatory T cells in long-lasting Graves disease. With iRepertoire HTBI primers and Arm-PCR of CDR3 regions, TCR beta libraries were built. TCRdb ran MiXCR on the multiplex PCR reads and lists one entry per CDR3 protein. This table has about 440,000 distinct CDR3 sequences, 16% appearing once. Noted time point: newly diagnosed GD, antithyroid drugs for less than 3 months. From RNA extracted from PBMCs, the TCR library was made. The sample was also linked to a second study, of T cells in Graves' hyperthyroidism and ophthalmopathy.

This sample comprised peripheral blood mononuclear cells (PBMCs), obtained at new diagnosis, from a patient treated with antithyroid drugs. The receptors come from a woman between 18 and 29 years old with Graves disease.

This clonotype was seen a few times. This sequence joins TRBV12-3 or TRBV12-4 and TRBJ2-1, with 9 bases identical to TRBD2. The CDR3 is made up of 16 amino acids. The junction had 11 bases not matched to a gene; V was cut back by 2 bases and J by 9 bases. CDR3 sequence: CASSLRSGTSSSEQFF. The CDR3, as DNA: TGTGCCAGCAGTTTACGGTCGGGGACTAGCAGCAGTGAGCAGTTCTTC.

This clonotype turned up a few times. V usage is TRBV6-2 or TRBV6-3 and J usage is TRBJ2-1, with unresolved D. The CDR3 loop spans 15 amino acids. V lost 2 bases, J lost 0 bases, and 8 bases lay in between. Germline V gene data show CDR1 as MNHEY and CDR2 as SVGEGT. CDR3 DNA sequence: TGTGCCAGCAGTTACGGGAAGGGCTCCTACAATGAGCAGTTCTTC. Translated, it gives CASSYGKGSYNEQFF.

This clonotype was observed at least ten times. The chain joins TRBV6-1 to TRBJ2-7, with a possible D match to TRBD1 (6 bases). The V end lost 5 bases, the J end lost 9 bases, and 11 bases lay between the germline ends. Germline V CDR1 and CDR2: MNHNS, SASEGT. The CDR3 consists of 11 residues. CDR3: CASSQGKGQYF. The CDR3 DNA sequence: TGTGCCAGCAGTCAGGGGAAGGGGCAGTACTTC.

This clonotype appeared many times. This chain uses TRBV28 with TRBJ1-2; the D gene is possibly TRBD1 (6 bases). The V gene lost 5 bases and the J gene lost 7 bases, with 14 bases spanning the gap. The CDR3 is 13 amino acids. Germline V gene sequence: CDR1 MDHEN, CDR2 SYDVKM. The CDR3 spells CASSQQGFGGYTF. CDR3 DNA: TGTGCCAGCAGTCAGCAGGGGTTTGGTGGCTACACCTTC.

Remarks on this clonotype: A clone one base away is much larger, so this may be a read error. The chain links TRBV6-2 or TRBV6-3 to TRBJ2-1, with no clear D. The CDR3 is 13 amino acids. The germline V gene encodes CDR1 MNHEY and CDR2 SVGEGT. Between the trimmed V and J ends, which lost 4 bases and 10 bases, there was a span of 14 bases. CDR3 residues: CASSLSESYEQFF. CDR3 nucleotide sequence: TGTGCCAGCAGTTTATCGGAATCCTACGAGCAGTTCTTC.

In this sample, this clonotype turned up many times. The gene calls are TRBV6-2 or TRBV6-3 and TRBJ2-1, with a possible D match to TRBD1 (5 bases). Deletions cut 1 base from V and 5 bases from J, with 9 bases between. Per germline, CDR1 MNHEY and CDR2 SVGEGT. The CDR3 has 14 amino acids. For the CDR3, the DNA is TGTGCCAGCAGTTACTTGGGGCAGGACAATGAGCAGTTCTTC. It translates to CASSYLGQDNEQFF.

The CDR3 loop is CALLRDGSRNEQFF. The DNA of the CDR3 is TGTGCCTTACTCCGGGACGGCTCAAGGAATGAGCAGTTCTTC. The genes are TRBV30 and TRBJ2-1; tentatively, D is TRBD1 or TRBD2 (5 bases each). Per germline, CDR1 GTSNPN and CDR2 SVGIG (reference sequence). V shed 7 bases and J shed 7 bases, with 20 bases lying between them. This CDR3 is built from 14 residues.

Comments on this clonotype: A much larger clone lies one base from this, so it may be a read error. The rearrangement links TRBV12-3 or TRBV12-4 to TRBJ2-1, with 10 bases aligning to TRBD2. The junction had 6 bases not matched to a gene; V was cut back by 1 base and J by 12 bases. The CDR3 length is 14 residues. For the CDR3, the DNA is TGTGCCAGCAGTTTAGGGCTAGCGGGAGCTGGGCAGTTCTTC. Translating gives CASSLGLAGAGQFF.

This clonotype has ten or more counts. The genes are TRBV10-3 and TRBJ2-2, with 8 bases fitting TRBD2. Germline assignment: CDR1 ENHRY and CDR2 SYGVKD. This CDR3 spans 16 amino acids. The V and J ends lost 5 bases and 1 base, in that order; junction bases with no gene match: 6. CDR3 in DNA: TGTGCCATCAGTAGTAGCGGGGTGAAGAACACCGGGGAGCTGTTTTTT. Translating it yields CAISSSGVKNTGELFF.

In this sample, this clonotype turned up a few times. The chain combines TRBV7-9 with TRBJ2-2; D unclear. The CDR3 runs to 17 residues. Germline assignment: CDR1 SEHNR and CDR2 FQNEAQ (reference sequence). Trimming took 1 base from V and 5 from J, leaving 17 bases between them. Written as DNA, the CDR3 is TGTGCCAGCAGCTTAGAGATCCTTGGCAAGATAACCGGGGAGCTGTTTTTT. Its translation is CASSLEILGKITGELFF. Full variable domain (rest looked up from reference TRBV7-9 and TRBJ2-2): DTGVSQNPRHKITKRGQNVTFRCDPISEHNRLYWYRQTLGQGPEFLTYFQNEAQLEKSRLLSDRFSAERPKGSFSTLEIQRTEQGDSAMYLCASSLEILGKITGELFFGEGSRLTVL.

As to this clonotype: A much larger clone is a single base away; this may be a read error. This chain links TRBV5-6 with TRBJ2-5; 7 nucleotides agree with TRBD1. The CDR3 consists of 16 residues. The V gene's germline CDR1 is SGHDT and CDR2 YYEEEE. As DNA, the CDR3 is TGTGCCAGCAGCTTCAACCGGGACAGAAGGCGAGAGGCCCAGTACTTC. Amino acids: CASSFNRDRRREAQYF.

This clonotype was found once. With a much larger clone just one base away, this may be a read error. This chain connects TRBV6-1 to TRBJ2-5, with D possibly being TRBD1 or TRBD2 (5 bases each). The DNA matches TRBJ2-1 better at its end, which makes the J call doubtful. The CDR3 consists of 16 residues. Germline CDR1 MNHNS, CDR2 SASEGT. CDR3 residues: CASSVTGGRAVETQFF. The CDR3 DNA follows: TGTGCCAGCAGTGTCACAGGAGGTAGAGCAGTGGAGACCCAGTTCTTC.

This clonotype was counted ten times or more. The chain recombines TRBV28 with TRBJ2-7; D unresolved. V lost 5 bases and J lost 4, with 6 bases in between. The CDR3 consists of 11 residues. Germline V lookup: CDR1 MDHEN, CDR2 SYDVKM. The CDR3 sequence: CASSELYEQYF. For the CDR3, the DNA is TGTGCCAGCAGTGAACTATACGAGCAGTACTTC.

This clonotype was counted ten times or more. The rearrangement uses TRBV5-1 and TRBJ1-6; possible D gene TRBD1, 5 bases. This CDR3 has 16 residues. The germline V gene has CDR1 SGHRS and CDR2 YFSETQ. V shed 0 bases and J shed 6 bases, with 13 bases lying between them. CDR3 sequence (DNA): TGCGCCAGCAGCTTGGAAGGAGCAGGGCCTAATTCACCCCTCCACTTT. Its protein is CASSLEGAGPNSPLHF. The whole variable domain, remainder taken from reference TRBV5-1 and TRBJ1-6, is KAGVTQTPRYLIKTRGQQVTLSCSPISGHRSVSWYQQTPGQGLQFLFEYFSETQRNKGNFPGRFSGRQFSNSRSEMNVSTLELGDSALYLCASSLEGAGPNSPLHFGNGTRLTVT.

This clonotype was seen repeatedly, ten times or more. The J gene is TRBJ2-3, the V gene TRBV20-1; tentative D call: TRBD1 (6 bases). Trimming left V 5 bases short and J 9 bases short, with 21 bases between. Germline CDR1 DFQATT, CDR2 SNEGSKA (reference sequence). The CDR3 is 14 amino acids. The CDR3 sequence: CSAEGTHLGLTQYF. Here the CDR3 DNA reads TGCAGTGCTGAAGGGACACACCTAGGCTTAACGCAGTATTTT.

The DNA of the CDR3 is TGTGCCAGTAGTATGGTTGACAGGGGGCCTGGCTACACCTTC. This encodes CASSMVDRGPGYTF. This rearrangement joins TRBV19 to TRBJ1-2; 10 nucleotides line up with TRBD1. After removal of 3 bases from V and 7 bases from J, the junction contained 5 bases not matched to a gene. The CDR3 has 14 residues. From germline, CDR1 is LNHDA and CDR2 SQIVND (reference sequence).

The rearrangement uses TRBV27 and TRBJ2-2; 10 nucleotides agree with TRBD2. V lost 2 bases and J lost 6; bases outside the gene matches: 12. Per germline, CDR1 MNHEY and CDR2 SMNVEV (reference sequence). The CDR3 spans 18 residues. The CDR3 protein is CASSLMAPGLALAGELFF. The CDR3 region has the DNA TGTGCCAGCAGTTTAATGGCTCCGGGACTAGCGCTGGCCGGGGAGCTGTTTTTT.

The rearrangement uses TRBV29-1 and TRBJ1-5, with a tentative D call TRBD1 (5 bases). The ends were cut back, 3 bases at V and 5 bases at J, with 11 bases in the middle. From germline, CDR1 is SQVTM and CDR2 ANQGSEA. The CDR3 totals 13 residues. CDR3 in DNA: TGCAGCGTTGACTCCGGGGGGGATCAGCCCCAGCATTTT. Translation: CSVDSGGDQPQHF.

In its sample, this clonotype was seen many times. This sequence joins TRBV6-2 or TRBV6-3 and TRBJ2-5, with D maybe TRBD2 (6 bases). Between the trimmed V and J ends, which lost 2 bases and 5 bases, there was a span of 12 bases. The CDR3 is made up of 14 amino acids. CDR1 MNHEY and CDR2 SVGEGT come from the germline V gene. The CDR3 is CASSYVGTEETQYF. In DNA, the CDR3 is TGTGCCAGCAGTTACGTCGGGACTGAGGAGACCCAGTACTTC.

About this clonotype itself: A much larger clone lies one base from this, so it may be a read error. The chain is built from TRBV28 and TRBJ2-2; D may be TRBD1 (6 bases). Germline CDR1 reads MDHEN; CDR2 reads SYDVKM. V was cut by 0 bases and J by 4 bases, with 12 bases left in between. The CDR3 runs 16 residues. CDR3: CASSLWGAASTGELFF. Here the CDR3 DNA reads TGTGCCAGCAGTTTATGGGGGGCCGCGAGCACCGGGGAGCTGTTTTTT.